These T cell receptor beta chains were read from a single sample in a study of T cells in Graves' hyperthyroidism and ophthalmopathy. MiXCR, applied by TCRdb to the multiplex PCR reads, yields one record per CDR3 protein. The sample records about 560,000 distinct CDR3 sequences, approximately 15% being singletons. Material: blood. All receptors come from a woman younger than 45 with Graves' hyperthyroidism. CDR3s include the opening cysteine and the closing phenylalanine or tryptophan. The D gene is left open where the match is weak. Some rows have no size entry. The others give once, few or many, or a class for an expanded clone.

NA	TRBV5-5	TRBJ2-3	NA	CASSPALNTDTQYF	TGTGCCAGCAGCCCAGCTCTCAACACAGATACGCAGTATTTT
NA	TRBV7-6	TRBJ2-1	many	CASSLAQGGTFRGEQFF	TGTGCCAGCAGCTTAGCGCAAGGCGGGACCTTCCGAGGAGAGCAGTTCTTC
TRBD1	TRBV12-3/TRBV12-4	TRBJ1-5	many	CASSLMGQFNQPQHF	TGTGCCAGCAGTTTAATGGGACAGTTCAATCAGCCCCAGCATTTT
TRBD1	TRBV6-1	TRBJ1-2	many	CATSGTGGGYTF	TGTGCCACTAGCGGGACAGGTGGAGGCTACACCTTC
NA	TRBV25-1	TRBJ2-3	NA	CASSDAPGSADTQYF	TGTGCCAGCAGTGACGCTCCAGGGTCGGCAGATACGCAGTATTTT
NA	TRBV7-8	TRBJ1-2	NA	CASSSYTGFDYTF	TGTGCCAGCAGCTCTTACACAGGGTTTGACTACACCTTC
NA	TRBV18	TRBJ2-7	many	CASSPPNANYEQYF	TGTGCCAGCTCACCACCGAACGCGAACTACGAGCAGTACTTC
NA	TRBV10-3	TRBJ1-5	many	CAISDRTGFQPQHF	TGTGCCATCAGTGACCGGACGGGGTTTCAGCCCCAGCATTTT
NA	TRBV6-6	TRBJ2-7	many	CASSYRATLHEQYF	TGTGCCAGCAGTTACAGGGCTACTTTGCACGAGCAGTACTTC
NA	TRBV20-1	TRBJ2-1	few	CSASIYTHEQFF	TGCAGTGCTAGTATATATACTCATGAGCAGTTCTTC
TRBD1	TRBV7-3	TRBJ1-1	few	CASSLLGQGLDTEAFF	TGTGCCAGCAGCTTACTGGGACAGGGCTTGGACACTGAAGCTTTCTTT
TRBD2	TRBV24-1	TRBJ2-7	many	CATSDGGTRTLHEQYF	TGTGCCACCAGTGACGGGGGGACTAGGACCCTCCACGAGCAGTACTTC
NA	TRBV6-1	TRBJ1-5	NA	CASSQRLGRQSNQPQHF	TGTGCCAGCAGTCAGCGGCTAGGAAGGCAAAGCAATCAGCCCCAGCATTTT
NA	TRBV7-2	TRBJ2-2	NA	CASSQDEWSGIPPGELFF	TGCGCCAGCAGCCAAGATGAGTGGTCCGGCATCCCCCCCGGGGAGCTGTTTTTT
NA	TRBV7-3	TRBJ2-1	many	CASSSRAGSYNEQFF	TGTGCCAGCAGCTCACGGGCGGGGAGCTACAATGAGCAGTTCTTC
NA	TRBV11-2	TRBJ2-3	many	CASSGGHEDTQYF	TGTGCCAGCAGTGGGGGCCACGAAGATACGCAGTATTTT
TRBD2	TRBV12-5	TRBJ2-1	many	CASGLAVTSGRFNEQFF	TGTGCTAGTGGTTTGGCCGTAACTAGCGGGAGATTCAATGAGCAGTTCTTC
NA	TRBV20-1	TRBJ1-5	few	CSAEGPELYSNQPQHF	TGCAGTGCTGAGGGGCCAGAATTATATAGCAATCAGCCCCAGCATTTT
NA	TRBV7-2	TRBJ1-6	many	CASSFFGGDLNSPLHF	TGTGCCAGCAGCTTCTTCGGTGGGGACCTGAATTCACCCCTCCACTTT
NA	TRBV30	TRBJ1-1	many	CASRGEMNTEAFF	TGTGCCTCCAGGGGTGAAATGAACACTGAAGCTTTCTTT
NA	TRBV18	TRBJ2-3	many	CASSPPYRTDTQYF	TGTGCCAGCTCACCACCTTACCGCACAGATACGCAGTATTTT
TRBD1	TRBV12-3/TRBV12-4	TRBJ1-1	many	CASTLLGQASPEAFF	TGTGCCAGCACCCTACTCGGACAGGCGAGCCCTGAAGCTTTCTTT
NA	TRBV12-3/TRBV12-4	TRBJ1-1	many	CASSQGAYTEAFF	TGTGCCAGCAGCCAAGGGGCCTACACTGAAGCTTTCTTT
NA	TRBV12-3/TRBV12-4	TRBJ2-7	few	CASRGSGVSSYEQYF	TGTGCCAGCAGGGGTAGTGGGGTTAGCTCCTACGAGCAGTACTTC
NA	TRBV29-1	TRBJ2-4	few	CSVAGAFKNIQYF	TGCAGCGTTGCGGGGGCATTCAAAAACATTCAGTACTTC
TRBD2	TRBV7-6	TRBJ2-1	many	CASSSTSGKNEQFF	TGTGCCAGCAGCTCAACTAGCGGGAAGAATGAGCAGTTCTTC
TRBD2	TRBV14	TRBJ2-7	few	CASSPPGLAGVAEQYF	TGTGCCAGCAGCCCTCCGGGACTAGCGGGAGTTGCCGAGCAGTACTTC
NA	TRBV11-2	TRBJ2-5	few	CASSLGGSPSETQYF	TGTGCCAGCAGCTTAGGAGGGTCTCCTAGTGAGACCCAGTACTTC
NA	TRBV4-2	TRBJ1-1	many	CASSQGAGYTEAFF	TGTGCCAGCAGCCAAGGGGCAGGTTACACTGAAGCTTTCTTT
NA	TRBV9	TRBJ2-1	few	CASSVGHTNEQFF	TGTGCCAGCAGCGTAGGCCATACCAATGAGCAGTTCTTC
TRBD2	TRBV20-1	TRBJ2-7	many	CSARTSVSYEQYF	TGCAGTGCTAGGACTAGCGTCTCCTACGAGCAGTACTTC
NA	TRBV18	TRBJ2-1	many	CASSPGVDEQFF	TGTGCCAGCTCACCAGGGGTGGATGAGCAGTTCTTC
TRBD2	TRBV5-6	TRBJ2-1	NA	CASSSEAGTSFYNEQFF	TGTGCCAGCAGCTCCGAAGCCGGGACTAGTTTCTACAATGAGCAGTTCTTC
NA	TRBV6-2/TRBV6-3	TRBJ1-1	many	CASSYPPTEAFF	TGTGCCAGCAGTTACCCCCCCACTGAAGCTTTCTTT
NA	TRBV5-1	TRBJ2-5	many	CASRRYLYQETQYF	TGCGCCAGCAGAAGATACCTGTACCAAGAGACCCAGTACTTC
TRBD2	TRBV6-1	TRBJ2-3	NA	CASRDLAGQTTDTQYF	TGTGCCAGCAGGGACCTAGCGGGACAGACTACAGATACGCAGTATTTT
NA	TRBV11-2	TRBJ1-3	NA	CASSVLFGGDSGNTIYF	TGTGCCAGCAGCGTACTGTTTGGAGGGGACTCTGGAAACACCATATATTTT
NA	TRBV5-1	TRBJ2-3	many	CASSLFETDTQYF	TGCGCCAGCAGCTTGTTTGAAACAGATACGCAGTATTTT
NA	TRBV20-1	TRBJ2-3	NA	CSASPGSTDTQYF	TGCAGTGCTAGTCCGGGAAGCACAGATACGCAGTATTTT
NA	TRBV11-2	TRBJ1-1	many	CASSLARLGGNTEAFF	TGTGCCAGCAGCTTAGCTCGACTGGGCGGGAACACTGAAGCTTTCTTT
TRBD1	TRBV5-1	TRBJ2-1	few	CASSAGQGSGTSYNEQFF	TGCGCCAGCAGCGCGGGACAGGGCAGCGGGACATCCTACAATGAGCAGTTCTTC
NA	TRBV19	TRBJ1-1	few	CASSIGGVDTEAFF	TGTGCCAGTAGTATAGGGGGGGTCGACACTGAAGCTTTCTTT
TRBD2	TRBV30	TRBJ2-3	few	CAWSVGSGGNTDTQYF	TGTGCCTGGAGTGTAGGTAGCGGGGGCAACACAGATACGCAGTATTTT
TRBD1	TRBV7-6	TRBJ2-1	NA	CASSLNSGTGAYNEQFF	TGTGCCAGCAGCTTAAATTCCGGGACAGGTGCCTACAATGAGCAGTTCTTC
TRBD2	TRBV20-1	TRBJ2-1	NA	CSARSAGGRVYNEQFF	TGCAGTGCTAGATCGGCGGGGGGAAGAGTTTACAATGAGCAGTTCTTC
NA	TRBV6-1	TRBJ1-2	few	CASAPGGSYGYTF	TGTGCCAGCGCCCCCGGGGGATCCTATGGCTACACCTTC
NA	TRBV12-3/TRBV12-4	TRBJ2-7	many	CASSWQDTSYEQYF	TGTGCCAGCAGTTGGCAGGACACCTCCTACGAGCAGTACTTC
NA	TRBV12-3/TRBV12-4	TRBJ2-1	NA	CASSLILANQQFF	TGTGCCAGCAGTTTAATTTTGGCAAATCAGCAGTTCTTC
NA	TRBV29-1	TRBJ2-7	NA	CSVKGQSSYEQYF	TGCAGCGTTAAGGGCCAGAGCTCCTACGAGCAGTACTTC
TRBD1	TRBV7-6	TRBJ2-7	NA	CASSLAWTGEFHEQYF	TGTGCCAGCAGCTTAGCCTGGACAGGGGAATTCCACGAGCAGTACTTC
TRBD2	TRBV20-1	TRBJ2-3	many	CSAPLPLAGDTDTQYF	TGCAGTGCTCCTTTACCATTAGCGGGCGACACAGATACGCAGTATTTT
TRBD2	TRBV24-1	TRBJ2-5	few	CATSDPRTSWGTQYF	TGTGCCACCAGTGATCCGAGGACTAGCTGGGGGACCCAGTACTTC
NA	TRBV6-2/TRBV6-3	TRBJ2-7	many	CASSYQGSYEQYF	TGTGCCAGCAGTTACCAGGGTTCCTACGAGCAGTACTTC
TRBD2	TRBV6-4	TRBJ2-2	NA	CASSLAGEETGELFF	TGTGCCAGTTCTTTAGCGGGAGAGGAAACCGGGGAGCTGTTTTTT
NA	TRBV6-5	TRBJ1-5	NA	CASSYYQWGAGQPQHF	TGTGCCAGCAGTTACTACCAATGGGGGGCAGGGCAGCCCCAGCATTTT
NA	TRBV6-2/TRBV6-3	TRBJ2-1	few	CASSFSGPPYNEQFF	TGTGCCAGCAGTTTCTCGGGTCCACCCTACAATGAGCAGTTCTTC
TRBD2	TRBV28	TRBJ2-4	many	CASSPHSGKNIQYF	TGTGCCAGCAGCCCTCATAGCGGGAAAAACATTCAGTACTTC
NA	TRBV12-3/TRBV12-4	TRBJ2-1	many	CASSFRAGSSYNEQFF	TGTGCCAGCAGTTTCCGAGCGGGCAGCTCCTACAATGAGCAGTTCTTC
NA	TRBV11-2	TRBJ1-1	many	CASSLAFVGYTEAFF	TGTGCCAGCAGCTTAGCATTTGTGGGATACACTGAAGCTTTCTTT
NA	TRBV28	TRBJ1-5	many	CASSFRGIQPQHF	TGTGCCAGCAGTTTTAGGGGGATCCAGCCCCAGCATTTT